Listed below are T cell receptor beta chains from one sample, sequenced in a study of CD8+CD57+ T cells in acquired aplastic anemia. TCRdb used MiXCR to reprocess the reads, holding one entry per CDR3 protein. The sample gives about 160,000 distinct CDR3 sequences, around 40% of which show up once; around 0.96% is in the top ten. The specimen sequenced was sorted CD4+, CD8+, or CD8+CD57+ T cells (not recorded which) from PBMCs. The receptors derive from a human donor in good health. The CDR3 runs from the conserved cysteine through the conserved F or W. Size tells how often a clone was seen (once, few, many) or the class of an expanded clone, and some rows leave it out.

V	size	CDR3
TRBV20-1	many	CSAGGRGTQYF
TRBV15	few	CATSRDRGQEQYF
TRBV10-1	once	CARERERETNTGELFF
TRBV6-5	many	CASSYSRGETGNTIYF
TRBV2	NA	CASRSGADVLTF
TRBV15	NA	CATSGNRGEKLFF
TRBV5-6	many	CASRQRGTDTQYF
TRBV9	NA	CASSPYGDSPLHF
TRBV7-9	many	CASSRRTRFTDTQYF
TRBV19	NA	CASSPGGAEAFF
TRBV18	few	CASSRTDVVDTQYF
TRBV7-9	NA	CASSYNKDQPQHF
TRBV24-1	once	CATSDFSSGRALLDEQYF